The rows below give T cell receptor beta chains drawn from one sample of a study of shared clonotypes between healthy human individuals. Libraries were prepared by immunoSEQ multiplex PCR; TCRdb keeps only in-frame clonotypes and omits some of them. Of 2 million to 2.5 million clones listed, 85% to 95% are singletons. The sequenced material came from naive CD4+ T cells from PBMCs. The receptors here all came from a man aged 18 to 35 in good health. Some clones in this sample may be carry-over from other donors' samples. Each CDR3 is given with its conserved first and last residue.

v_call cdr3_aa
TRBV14 CASSQVSGRAFYNEQFF
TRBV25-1 CASSRTDYYEQYF
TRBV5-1 CASSLDGTARTGELFF
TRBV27 CASPYCGELFF
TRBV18 CASSLGQGTYEQYF
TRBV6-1 CASSETRGLSNQPQHF
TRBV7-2 CASSFPGSRETQYF
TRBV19 CASSLTGVYGNEQFF
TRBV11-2 CASSSRTSGRANEENIQYF
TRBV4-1 CASSQGPTRSYNEQFF
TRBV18 CASSLGTGVVRTQYF